What follows are 16 T cell receptor beta chains derived from one specimen sequenced in a study of T cells in Graves' hyperthyroidism and ophthalmopathy. Amplified TCR beta CDR3 regions came from RNA transcripts. RT-PCR in the first round (using the HTBI primer set) targeted the TCR CDR3. TCRdb analysed the multiplex PCR reads with MiXCR anew, one entry per CDR3 protein. The sample holds 750,000 to 900,000 distinct CDR3 sequences, 38% seen once. Sequencing used blood. All receptors derive from a man aged 18 to 29 with Graves' hyperthyroidism.

This clonotype was detected once. The chain combines TRBV29-1 with TRBJ2-7; D call uncertain. V was trimmed by 8 bases and J by 2 bases, leaving 13 bases between them. The CDR3 loop spans 12 amino acids. Germline CDR1 SQVTM, CDR2 ANQGSEA. The CDR3 DNA reads TGCAGCCAAAGTAGCCTTACCTACGAGCAGTACTTC. This codes for CSQSSLTYEQYF.

This clonotype showed up many times. V usage is TRBV10-3 and J usage is TRBJ2-5; no definite D call. V was cut by 4 bases and J by 4 bases, with 13 bases left in between. The CDR3 runs 14 residues. Germline CDR1 is ENHRY and CDR2 is SYGVKD. CDR3 region: CAISVGNVRETQYF. CDR3 nucleotide sequence: TGTGCCATCAGTGTGGGAAACGTCCGAGAGACCCAGTACTTC.

V and J are TRBV9 and TRBJ2-5; the D gene could be TRBD1 or TRBD2 (5 bases each). The CDR3 has 14 amino acids. Germline assignment: CDR1 SGDLS and CDR2 YYNGEE. Between the trimmed V and J ends, which lost 4 bases and 7 bases, there was a span of 17 bases. The CDR3 DNA is TGTGCCAGCAGCTCCGGGGCGGCTGGGGGGACCCAGTACTTC. Translated: CASSSGAAGGTQYF.

The sample holds many counts of this clonotype. The chain carries TRBV2 and TRBJ2-2; D is undetermined. The CDR3 totals 13 residues. The V end was cut by 4 bases, the J end by 5 bases, with 8 bases between. The germline gives CDR1 SNHLY, CDR2 FYNNEI. This CDR3 reads CASSAQPTGELFF. CDR3 bases: TGTGCCAGCAGTGCGCAACCAACCGGGGAGCTGTTTTTT.

This clonotype was seen a handful of times. The rearrangement joins TRBV6-6 to TRBJ2-5; TRBD2 matches at 8 bases. Germline V gene sequence: CDR1 MNHNY, CDR2 SVGAGI (reference sequence). The junction had 5 bases not matched to a gene; V was cut back by 6 bases and J by 2 bases. The CDR3 spans 14 residues. DNA for the CDR3: TGTGCCAGCAGAGATCGCGGGGGGCAAGAGACCCAGTACTTC. Its protein product is CASRDRGGQETQYF.

This clonotype was seen ten or more times. This chain joins TRBV19 and TRBJ1-1, with D unresolved. Trimming took 1 base from V and 1 from J, leaving 4 bases between them. CDR1 and CDR2 (germline): LNHDA, SQIVND (reference sequence). The CDR3 consists of 13 residues. The CDR3 reads CASSIVANTEAFF. The CDR3 DNA reads TGTGCCAGTAGTATAGTAGCGAACACTGAAGCTTTCTTT.

This clonotype was seen a few times. J is TRBJ1-1 and V is TRBV7-9; D not certain. The germline V gene has CDR1 SEHNR and CDR2 FQNEAQ (reference sequence). V lost 4 bases and J lost 6, with 12 bases in between. This CDR3 contains 13 residues. CDR3 region: CASSSSPGPEAFF. The CDR3 bases are TGTGCCAGCAGCTCCTCCCCCGGGCCTGAAGCTTTCTTT.

In its sample, this clonotype was seen many times. The chain employs TRBV25-1 and TRBJ1-5; D not certain. From germline, CDR1 is MGHDK and CDR2 SYGVNS. The CDR3 contains 15 residues. The V and J ends lost 6 bases and 4 bases respectively, with 16 bases between them. CDR3 bases: TGTGCCAGCAGGTCCGGTAGCATGGGGAATCAGCCCCAGCATTTT. The encoded protein is CASRSGSMGNQPQHF. Together with reference TRBV25-1 and TRBJ1-5, the CDR3 gives the full variable domain: EADIYQTPRYLVIGTGKKITLECSQTMGHDKMYWYQQDPGMELHLIHYSYGVNSTEKGDLSSESTVSRIRTEHFPLTLESARPSHTSQYLCASRSGSMGNQPQHFGDGTRLSIL.

V usage is TRBV20-1 and J usage is TRBJ1-6, with D possibly matching TRBD1 (5 bases). Trimming shortened V by 0 bases and J by 7 bases, and 13 bases separated the two germline ends. This CDR3 has 15 residues. In germline, CDR1 is DFQATT, CDR2 SNEGSKA (reference sequence). The CDR3 bases are TGCAGTGCTAGAGACGGGGCCGTTATGAATTCACCCCTCCACTTT. Its protein is CSARDGAVMNSPLHF.

This chain uses TRBV2 with TRBJ1-5, with 8 bases lining up with TRBD1. CDR3 length: 16 residues. Germline CDR1 reads SNHLY; CDR2 reads FYNNEI. Trimming removed 4 bases from V and 3 bases from J; junction bases left unmatched: 8. The CDR3 DNA reads as TGTGCCAGCAGTGTTTCATCAGGGGGCTACAATCAGCCCCAGCATTTT. It codes for CASSVSSGGYNQPQHF.

This clonotype was detected many times. The rearrangement uses TRBV15 and TRBJ2-7; 11 bases fit TRBD2. This CDR3 spans 17 amino acids. The V gene end was trimmed by 5 bases and the J gene end by 1 base; junction bases not matched to a gene: 10. Germline V gene data show CDR1 as LNHNV and CDR2 as YYDKDF (reference sequence). Here the CDR3 reads CATSYSGLADQSYEQYF. CDR3 in DNA: TGTGCCACCAGCTATTCGGGACTAGCGGACCAGTCCTACGAGCAGTACTTC. The whole variable domain, filled in from reference TRBV15 and TRBJ2-7, reads DAMVIQNPRYQVTQFGKPVTLSCSQTLNHNVMYWYQQKSSQAPKLLFHYYDKDFNNEADTPDNFQSRRPNTSFCFLDIRSPGLGDTAMYLCATSYSGLADQSYEQYFGPGTRLTVT.

The V and J genes are TRBV20-1 and TRBJ2-5, with 7 bases matching TRBD1. V dropped 6 bases and J dropped 6; count of bases not matched to a gene: 10. The CDR3 loop spans 13 amino acids. The germline V gene encodes CDR1 DFQATT and CDR2 SNEGSKA (reference sequence). CDR3 sequence: CSADREGPQTQYF. Here the CDR3 DNA reads TGCAGTGCCGACAGGGAAGGACCCCAGACCCAGTACTTC.

In the case of this clonotype: Sequence at one end of the junction differs from germline and may be a read error. This chain joins TRBV20-1 and TRBJ2-5; 7 bases are a match to TRBD1. The germline V gene encodes CDR1 DFQATT and CDR2 SNEGSKA (reference sequence). The CDR3 loop spans 15 amino acids. CDR3 DNA sequence: TGCAGTGCTAGAGATCGGCACAGGGGATCAGAGACCAAGTACTTC. It yields the protein CSARDRHRGSETKYF.

The V call is TRBV7-9, the J call TRBJ2-7; the D gene could be TRBD1 or TRBD2 (6 bases each). The V gene's germline CDR1 is SEHNR and CDR2 FQNEAQ (reference sequence). This CDR3 comprises 15 residues. V lost 7 bases, J lost 5 bases, and 21 bases lay in between. CDR3 DNA: TGTGCCAGCACCCTCCCTGGGGGGCTCCCCCACGAGCAGTACTTC. Encoded protein: CASTLPGGLPHEQYF.

V and J are TRBV19 and TRBJ2-7; 7 nucleotides match TRBD1. V lost 7 bases and J lost 4; bases outside the gene matches: 13. CDR3 length equals 15 residues. Per germline, CDR1 LNHDA and CDR2 SQIVND (reference sequence). In nucleotides, the CDR3 is TGTGCCAGTATCGGCGAGACAGGGAGAGGATACGAGCAGTACTTC. The encoded protein is CASIGETGRGYEQYF. The full variable domain, with the rest looked up from reference TRBV19 and TRBJ2-7, is DGGITQSPKYLFRKEGQNVTLSCEQNLNHDAMYWYRQDPGQGLRLIYYSQIVNDFQKGDIAEGYSVSREKKESFPLTVTSAQKNPTAFYLCASIGETGRGYEQYFGPGTRLTVT.

The gene calls are TRBV29-1 and TRBJ1-2, with D perhaps TRBD1 (5 bases). Trimming cost V 7 bases and J 8 bases, with 17 bases left between them. The V gene's germline CDR1 is SQVTM and CDR2 ANQGSEA. The CDR3 extends over 12 amino acids. CDR3 sequence reads: CSDWDRKEGYTF. The CDR3 DNA reads as TGCAGCGACTGGGACCGAAAAGAAGGCTACACCTTC.